Below are 29 T cell receptor beta chains sequenced from a single sample in a study of blood T cell repertoires in COVID-19. Profiling relied on immunoSEQ multiplex PCR, and the TCRdb table lists in-frame clones only, not all of them. This table has about 130,000 clones, about 76% appearing once. Sequencing was carried out using peripheral blood. These receptor sequences come from a woman aged 65 to 85 with COVID-19, enrolled during active disease.

V is TRBV30 and J is TRBJ2-1; tentatively, D is TRBD2 (7 bases). Germline values: CDR1 GTSNPN, CDR2 SVGIG (reference sequence). The CDR3 is 15 residues long. Trimming took off 5 bases at V and 0 bases at J, with 14 bases between the two ends. This CDR3 is CAWWTGGRSYNEQFF. The CDR3 DNA reads as TGTGCCTGGTGGACGGGGGGCCGCTCCTACAATGAGCAGTTCTTC. Variable domain in full (rest from reference TRBV30 and TRBJ2-1): SQTIHQWPATLVQPVGSPLSLECTVEGTSNPNLYWYRQAAGRGLQLLFYSVGIGQISSEVPQNLSASRPQDRQFILSSKKLLLSDSGFYLCAWWTGGRSYNEQFFGPGTRLTVL.

The table lists this clone with a count of one. The chain combines TRBV30 with TRBJ1-4; no definite D call. The CDR3 totals 15 residues. Germline loops: CDR1 GTSNPN, CDR2 SVGIG (reference sequence). Trimming removed 0 bases from V and 6 bases from J, with 14 bases in between. CDR3 residues: CAWSVPRQMDEKLFF. Written as DNA, the CDR3 is TGTGCCTGGAGTGTACCCAGGCAAATGGATGAAAAACTGTTTTTT.

In this sample, this clone turned up once. Here the CDR3 reads CASSSPLGLAGGDTQYF. DNA of the CDR3: TGTGCCAGCAGCTCGCCTTTAGGGCTAGCGGGGGGGGATACGCAGTATTTT. The chain has TRBV5-4 and TRBJ2-3; TRBD2 aligns across 12 bases. The length of the CDR3 is 17 residues. V lost 3 bases, J lost 6 bases, and 11 bases stayed unmatched. Germline V gene data show CDR1 as SGHNT and CDR2 as YYREEE (reference sequence).

The J gene is TRBJ1-4, the V gene TRBV19; 8 bases agree with TRBD1. With 5 bases clipped from V and 7 bases from J, the junction kept 3 bases outside the gene matches. The V gene's germline CDR1 is LNHDA and CDR2 SQIVND (reference sequence). The CDR3 is 13 amino acids. CDR3 DNA sequence: TGTGCCAGTAGTCAGGGGGCGGCTGAAAAACTGTTTTTT. Amino acids: CASSQGAAEKLFF.

This clone was observed a single time. V gene TRBV13 combines with J gene TRBJ1-2, with 11 nucleotides matching TRBD1. V trimming: 5 bases; J trimming: 8 bases; junction bases outside the gene matches: 4. CDR1 is PRHDT, CDR2 FYEKMQ, per germline (reference sequence). CDR3 length equals 13 residues. CDR3 sequence reads: CASSGQGARGYTF. CDR3 nucleotides: TGTGCCAGCAGCGGACAGGGGGCGCGAGGCTACACCTTC. Together with reference TRBV13 and TRBJ1-2, the CDR3 gives the full variable domain: AAGVIQSPRHLIKEKRETATLKCYPIPRHDTVYWYQQGPGQDPQFLISFYEKMQSDKGSIPDRFSAQQFSDYHSELNMSSLELGDSALYFCASSGQGARGYTFGSGTRLTVV.

V is TRBV6-5 and J is TRBJ2-3; no clear D gene. Germline CDR1 reads MNHEY; CDR2 reads SVGAGI. CDR3 length equals 15 residues. The V and J ends lost 6 bases and 3 bases respectively, with 16 bases between them. This CDR3 reads CASSTGGPVTDTQYF. The DNA for the CDR3 is TGTGCCAGCAGCACTGGCGGCCCGGTGACAGATACGCAGTATTTT.

This clone was counted once. This chain connects TRBV11-2 to TRBJ1-4, with 7 bases that match TRBD1. Unmatched junction bases numbered 9, after V lost 5 bases and J lost 6 bases. The CDR3 spans 15 residues. CDR1 SGHAT and CDR2 FQNNGV come from the germline V gene. The CDR3 DNA is TGTGCCAGCAGCCCCCGAGAGGGGGCGGATGAAAAACTGTTTTTT. Its translation is CASSPREGADEKLFF. The full variable domain, its missing parts supplied by reference TRBV11-2 and TRBJ1-4, is EAGVAQSPRYKIIEKRQSVAFWCNPISGHATLYWYQQILGQGPKLLIQFQNNGVVDDSQLPKDRFSAERLKGVDSTLKIQPAKLEDSAVYLCASSPREGADEKLFFGSGTQLSVL.

The V and J genes are TRBV5-4 and TRBJ1-1; D perhaps matches TRBD1 (6 bases). There are 13 residues in the CDR3. Trimming took 7 bases from V and 7 from J, leaving 17 bases between them. The germline CDR1 and CDR2 sequences are SGHNT and YYREEE (reference sequence). The CDR3 DNA sequence: TGTGCCAGCTCGCCGAGAGGGGGGGATGAAGCTTTCTTT. Its translation is CASSPRGGDEAFF.

This clone was recorded a few times. The V call is TRBV9, the J call TRBJ1-2; D possibly corresponds to TRBD1 (6 bases). The V gene's germline CDR1 is SGDLS and CDR2 YYNGEE. V lost 3 bases and J lost 2, with 11 bases in between. The CDR3 has 14 residues. As DNA, the CDR3 is TGTGCCAGCAGCGGCACCAGGGGAAACTATGGCTACACCTTC. The encoded protein is CASSGTRGNYGYTF.

The chain couples TRBV3-1 (or the pseudogene TRBV3-2) to TRBJ2-3; 7 positions match TRBD2. The CDR3 covers 16 residues. Per germline, CDR1 LGHDT and CDR2 YNNKEL (reference sequence). The V and J ends lost 4 bases and 2 bases, in that order; junction bases with no gene match: 9. The CDR3 region has the DNA TGTGCCAGCAGCCCACTCGGGAGCGGGGCCACAGATACGCAGTATTTT. Protein product: CASSPLGSGATDTQYF.

The chain is built from TRBV6-5 and TRBJ2-3; no clear D. Trimming cost V 2 bases and J 2 bases, with 8 bases left between them. The CDR3 has 14 amino acids. Germline V gene data show CDR1 as MNHEY and CDR2 as SVGAGI. In DNA, the CDR3 is TGTGCCAGCAGTTACCTAAGCCCCACAGATACGCAGTATTTT. Encoded protein: CASSYLSPTDTQYF.

This sequence joins TRBV19 and TRBJ1-5, with D uncertain. The CDR3 extends over 15 amino acids. In germline, CDR1 is LNHDA, CDR2 SQIVND (reference sequence). Trimming shortened V by 4 bases and J by 0 bases, and 10 bases separated the two germline ends. DNA for the CDR3: TGTGCCAGTAGTAATCAGGTTTATAGCAATCAGCCCCAGCATTTT. This gives the protein CASSNQVYSNQPQHF.

This sequence joins TRBV28 and TRBJ1-5; perhaps TRBD1 as D (5 bases). The germline V gene has CDR1 MDHEN and CDR2 SYDVKM. Trimming stripped 4 bases from V and 2 bases from J, with 12 bases between. The CDR3 length is 15 residues. The DNA of the CDR3 is TGTGCCAGCAGTTCGGGGGTGATAGGCAATCAGCCCCAGCATTTT. Translating gives CASSSGVIGNQPQHF.

The J gene is TRBJ2-7, the V gene TRBV19, with D possibly being TRBD2 (5 bases). This CDR3 comprises 15 residues. Trimming left V 5 bases short and J 6 bases short, with 20 bases between. Germline CDR1 and CDR2: LNHDA and SQIVND (reference sequence). CDR3 DNA sequence: TGTGCCAGTAGTTCGGAGAGGGAAGTTAAAGGCGAGCAGTACTTC. It codes for CASSSEREVKGEQYF.

The rearrangement links TRBV6-2 or TRBV6-3 to TRBJ1-6; a weak D match, TRBD1 (6 bases). With 2 bases removed from V and 7 bases from J, the gap between germline ends came to 12 bases. The CDR3 spans 15 residues. Germline CDR1 MNHEY, CDR2 SVGEGT. CDR3 in DNA: TGTGCCAGCAGTTACACACAGGGAAGGAATTCACCCCTCCACTTT. Its protein is CASSYTQGRNSPLHF.

V and J are TRBV5-1 and TRBJ2-3, with 10 bases lining up with TRBD2. CDR3 size: 14 residues. The junction had 5 bases not matched to a gene; V was cut back by 6 bases and J by 4 bases. Germline V gene sequence: CDR1 SGHRS, CDR2 YFSETQ. The CDR3 bases are TGCGCCAGCACTACGGGACTAGCGTCAGATACGCAGTATTTT. Translating gives CASTTGLASDTQYF. The full variable domain, completed using reference TRBV5-1 and TRBJ2-3, is KAGVTQTPRYLIKTRGQQVTLSCSPISGHRSVSWYQQTPGQGLQFLFEYFSETQRNKGNFPGRFSGRQFSNSRSEMNVSTLELGDSALYLCASTTGLASDTQYFGPGTRLTVL.

The gene calls are TRBV7-6 and TRBJ1-5; D call uncertain. Germline values: CDR1 SGHVS, CDR2 FNYEAQ. V lost 4 bases, J lost 4 bases, and 5 bases lay in between. The CDR3 contains 12 residues. The CDR3 DNA follows: TGTGCCAGCAGCTACATTAATCAGCCCCAGCATTTT. It codes for CASSYINQPQHF. The whole variable domain, remainder taken from reference TRBV7-6 and TRBJ1-5, is GAGVSQSPRYKVTKRGQDVALRCDPISGHVSLYWYRQALGQGPEFLTYFNYEAQQDKSGLPNDRFSAERPEGSISTLTIQRTEQRDSAMYRCASSYINQPQHFGDGTRLSIL.

This chain connects TRBV11-2 to TRBJ2-7; TRBD1 might be the D (6 bases). In germline, CDR1 is SGHAT, CDR2 FQNNGV. The CDR3 has 15 residues. The V end was cut by 1 base, the J end by 2 bases, with 12 bases between. The chain's CDR3 is CASSLAPGHTYEQYF. The CDR3 region has the DNA TGTGCCAGCAGCTTAGCTCCGGGACACACCTACGAGCAGTACTTC.

The rearrangement links TRBV5-4 to TRBJ2-5; D may be TRBD2 (6 bases). CDR1 and CDR2 from the germline V gene are SGHNT and YYREEE (reference sequence). This CDR3 spans 15 amino acids. The V end lost 1 base, the J end lost 5 bases, and 15 bases lay between the germline ends. The chain's CDR3 is CASSLRSGEGETQYF. The DNA for the CDR3 is TGTGCCAGCAGCTTGAGGTCGGGGGAAGGGGAGACCCAGTACTTC.

DNA of the CDR3: TGCGCCAGCAGCGAACCGGGATCCTCTGGAAACACCATATATTTT. It is translated as CASSEPGSSGNTIYF. The chain combines TRBV5-1 with TRBJ1-3; D gene uncertain. The ends were cut back, 4 bases at V and 0 bases at J, with 11 bases in the middle. CDR3 length: 15 residues. Germline assignment: CDR1 SGHRS and CDR2 YFSETQ.

The chain combines TRBV30 with TRBJ1-2; the D is unclear. The CDR3 runs 13 residues. Trimming took off 0 bases at V and 3 bases at J, with 8 bases between the two ends. Germline CDR1 GTSNPN, CDR2 SVGIG (reference sequence). The CDR3 nucleotides are TGTGCCTGGAGTGTCAAAGCCTACTATGGCTACACCTTC. Translation: CAWSVKAYYGYTF.

The rearrangement links TRBV11-2 to TRBJ2-7; 7 nucleotides align to TRBD1. Germline trimming cut 1 base from V and 2 bases from J; bases unmatched to any gene: 5. The CDR3 is 15 residues long. Germline V gene data show CDR1 as SGHAT and CDR2 as FQNNGV. The CDR3 DNA is TGTGCCAGCAGCTTAGGGGCAGGGGGACCCTACGAGCAGTACTTC. Translated: CASSLGAGGPYEQYF.

J is TRBJ2-7 and V is TRBV30; 12 bases agree with TRBD2. The trim removed 5 bases at V and 5 bases at J, leaving 4 bases unmatched. This CDR3 comprises 13 residues. CDR1 is GTSNPN and CDR2 is SVGIG in the germline V gene (reference sequence). The CDR3 spells CAWGLAGLDEQYF. CDR3 nucleotides: TGTGCCTGGGGACTAGCGGGGCTTGACGAGCAGTACTTC. The full variable domain, in which reference TRBV30 and TRBJ2-7 provide the parts outside the CDR3, is SQTIHQWPATLVQPVGSPLSLECTVEGTSNPNLYWYRQAAGRGLQLLFYSVGIGQISSEVPQNLSASRPQDRQFILSSKKLLLSDSGFYLCAWGLAGLDEQYFGPGTRLTVT.

The J gene is TRBJ1-2, the V gene TRBV13; perhaps TRBD1 as D (5 bases). V was shortened by 3 bases and J by 3 bases, with 23 bases between the two germline ends. The CDR3 covers 18 residues. Germline lookup yields CDR1 PRHDT and CDR2 FYEKMQ (reference sequence). The CDR3 loop is CASSFTGFGGVGDYGYTF. DNA of the CDR3: TGTGCCAGCAGCTTCACCGGTTTTGGGGGGGTAGGAGACTATGGCTACACCTTC.

The V call is TRBV19, the J call TRBJ2-4, with a possible D match to TRBD2 (5 bases). Per germline, CDR1 LNHDA and CDR2 SQIVND (reference sequence). This CDR3 is 15 amino acids long. V was clipped by 4 bases and J by 0 bases, with 10 bases between them. CDR3 in DNA: TGTGCCAGTAGTAGGGGAGTAGGAGCCAAAAACATTCAGTACTTC. Protein sequence: CASSRGVGAKNIQYF. Together with reference TRBV19 and TRBJ2-4, the CDR3 gives the full variable domain: DGGITQSPKYLFRKEGQNVTLSCEQNLNHDAMYWYRQDPGQGLRLIYYSQIVNDFQKGDIAEGYSVSREKKESFPLTVTSAQKNPTAFYLCASSRGVGAKNIQYFGAGTRLSVL.

In its sample, this clone was seen a few times. V usage is TRBV6-5 and J usage is TRBJ1-2; 7 nucleotides agree with TRBD1. The CDR3 contains 15 residues. Germline V gives CDR1 MNHEY, CDR2 SVGAGI. V shed 10 bases and J 4 bases; nucleotides not matched to a gene: 15. CDR3 bases: TGTGCCACCAGGCCGTGGGGGACAGTGCCCTATGGCTACACCTTC. Encoded protein: CATRPWGTVPYGYTF.

This chain connects TRBV7-3 to TRBJ2-2; TRBD2 might be the D (6 bases). The CDR3 sequence is 15 residues long. The V gene lost 1 base and the J gene lost 4 bases, with 10 bases spanning the gap. In germline, CDR1 is SGHTA, CDR2 FQGTGA. The CDR3: CASSLSGAGTGELFF. As DNA, the CDR3 is TGTGCCAGCAGCTTAAGTGGAGCGGGCACCGGGGAGCTGTTTTTT.

The chain uses TRBV9 and TRBJ2-2; D ambiguous. V was trimmed by 0 bases and J by 3 bases, leaving 3 bases between them. Germline CDR1 SGDLS, CDR2 YYNGEE. This CDR3 is built from 13 residues. The CDR3 region is CASSVVYTGELFF. The CDR3, as DNA: TGTGCCAGCAGCGTAGTATACACCGGGGAGCTGTTTTTT.

V is TRBV3-1 (or the pseudogene TRBV3-2) and J is TRBJ2-5, with 7 nucleotides matching TRBD2. Germline V lookup: CDR1 LGHDT, CDR2 YNNKEL (reference sequence). Losses at the gene ends were 5 bases for V and 1 base for J; bases not matched to a gene: 7. This CDR3 is 15 amino acids long. Here the CDR3 reads CASSLASGGQETQYF. CDR3 DNA: TGTGCCAGCAGCTTGGCGTCGGGGGGCCAAGAGACCCAGTACTTC.